A single sample is the source of the 15 T cell receptor beta chains below, sequenced in a study of chemoradiotherapy in HPV16-positive cancers. TCRdb keeps only in-frame clones here, not all; method: immunoSEQ multiplex PCR. The sample records fewer than 3,500 clones, around 82% being singletons. Sample: tumor tissue, taken from a patient who underwent chemoradiotherapy. The receptors here all came from a human donor with HPV-associated anogenital cancer.

As to this clone: This same CDR3 is encoded by further DNA sequences in the sample. The V and J genes are TRBV6-1 and TRBJ2-3; 12 bases agree with TRBD2. This CDR3 contains 15 residues. Trimming at V came to 2 bases and at J to 4 bases, leaving 1 base not matched to a gene. Germline CDR1 and CDR2: MNHNS and SASEGT. This CDR3 is CASSELAGGPDTQYF. The DNA for the CDR3 is TGTGCCAGCAGTGAACTAGCGGGAGGGCCAGATACGCAGTATTTT.

V gene TRBV18 combines with J gene TRBJ2-5; 9 bases align to TRBD2. The CDR3 runs to 16 residues. After removal of 6 bases from V and 4 bases from J, the junction contained 12 bases not matched to a gene. The germline gives CDR1 KGHSH, CDR2 LQKENI. The CDR3 region has the DNA TGTGCCAGCTCTCAAAAGACTAGCGGCGAAGGAGAGACCCAGTACTTC. Protein: CASSQKTSGEGETQYF.

This clone showed up just once. The junction does not match germline at one end; this may be a read error. Other DNA sequences from this sample encode an identical CDR3 as well. The chain recombines TRBV30 with TRBJ2-3; D gene uncertain. Germline loops: CDR1 GTSNPN, CDR2 SVGIG (reference sequence). CDR3 length: 15 residues. The CDR3 DNA reads as TGTGCCTGGAGTGTATCCCTGGGTCCCCCAGATACGCAGTACTTT. Its protein product is CAWSVSLGPPDTQYF.

The rearrangement uses TRBV10-3 and TRBJ1-5, with unresolved D. Looked up from germline, CDR1 is ENHRY and CDR2 is SYGVKD. V was cut by 2 bases and J by 4 bases, with 18 bases left in between. The CDR3 is made up of 17 amino acids. As DNA, the CDR3 is TGTGCCATCAGTGAGGCGTTCGGGTCAGACCTTAATCAGCCCCAGCATTTT. Protein product: CAISEAFGSDLNQPQHF.

Regarding this clone: Its ends do not fully match the called genes, so a read error is possible. The same CDR3 also results from other DNA sequences found in this sample. The chain uses TRBV5-4 and TRBJ1-2; unclear D gene. Looked up from germline, CDR1 is SGHNT and CDR2 is YYREEE (reference sequence). CDR3 length: 12 residues. The chain's CDR3 is CASSFRDYGYTF. CDR3 DNA sequence: TGTGCTAGCAGCTTTCGGGACTATGGCTACACCTTC.

The chain combines TRBV30 with TRBJ2-2; 11 bases agree with TRBD1. Germline lookup yields CDR1 GTSNPN and CDR2 SVGIG (reference sequence). The CDR3 extends over 16 amino acids. Trimming took 2 bases from V and 6 from J; bases not matched to a gene: 8. The CDR3 region has the DNA TGTGCCTGGAGTCCCGGGACAGGGGGATTTCCCGGGGAGCTGTTTTTT. It yields the protein CAWSPGTGGFPGELFF. The full variable domain, its missing parts supplied by reference TRBV30 and TRBJ2-2, is SQTIHQWPATLVQPVGSPLSLECTVEGTSNPNLYWYRQAAGRGLQLLFYSVGIGQISSEVPQNLSASRPQDRQFILSSKKLLLSDSGFYLCAWSPGTGGFPGELFFGEGSRLTVL.

A word on this clone: In the same sample, other DNA sequences code for this CDR3. V usage is TRBV6-1 and J usage is TRBJ2-3, with 12 bases aligning to TRBD2. The CDR3 totals 15 residues. Unmatched junction bases numbered 1, after V lost 2 bases and J lost 4 bases. Germline CDR1 reads MNHNS; CDR2 reads SASEGT. The CDR3 region has the DNA TGTGCCAGCAGTGAACTAGCGGGGGGGCCAGATACGCAGTATTTT. Translating it yields CASSELAGGPDTQYF.

The chain recombines TRBV27 with TRBJ2-2; 10 bases fit TRBD2. The CDR3 spans 18 residues. J gave up 2 bases and V 0 bases, and 6 bases lay outside the gene matches. CDR1 and CDR2 (germline): MNHEY, SMNVEV (reference sequence). CDR3 protein: CASSLSKGTSVNTGELFF. The CDR3 coding sequence is TGTGCCAGCAGTTTATCGAAGGGGACTAGCGTCAACACCGGGGAGCTGTTTTTT.

The genes are TRBV27 and TRBJ2-7; possible D gene TRBD1, 5 bases. CDR3 length: 15 amino acids. Trimming removed 4 bases at V and 4 bases at J, with 17 bases between. Germline CDR1 is MNHEY and CDR2 is SMNVEV (reference sequence). Here the CDR3 reads CASSWSQGVSYEQYF. CDR3 DNA: TGTGCCAGCAGTTGGTCCCAGGGTGTTAGTTACGAGCAGTACTTC.

V usage is TRBV2 and J usage is TRBJ2-3, with unresolved D. CDR3 length: 15 amino acids. From germline, CDR1 is SNHLY and CDR2 FYNNEI. Trimming took off 6 bases at V and 0 bases at J, with 13 bases between the two ends. DNA for the CDR3: TGTGCCAGCAGATCTAGGCTGGATAGCACAGATACGCAGTATTTT. Amino acids: CASRSRLDSTDTQYF.

This clone was counted between two and nine times. The chain employs TRBV29-1 and TRBJ1-2; 9 nucleotides line up with TRBD1. Losses at the gene ends were 7 bases for V and 8 bases for J; bases not matched to a gene: 11. Germline CDR1 reads SQVTM; CDR2 reads ANQGSEA. The CDR3 is 13 residues long. The CDR3 sequence: CSATPRQGGGYTF. In DNA form, the CDR3 reads TGCAGCGCCACCCCCAGACAGGGGGGGGGCTACACCTTC.

The rearrangement uses TRBV19 and TRBJ2-5; TRBD1 agrees at 8 bases. The CDR3 spans 17 residues. Germline loops: CDR1 LNHDA, CDR2 SQIVND (reference sequence). The J segment lost 5 bases and the V segment lost 1 base, leaving 12 bases of the junction unmatched. The CDR3 protein is CASSIVGGRGQRETQYF. CDR3 bases: TGTGCCAGTAGTATAGTAGGGGGCAGGGGGCAGCGGGAGACCCAGTACTTC.

This chain connects TRBV27 to TRBJ2-1; D is undetermined. There are 13 residues in the CDR3. Germline assignment: CDR1 MNHEY and CDR2 SMNVEV (reference sequence). The V end lost 5 bases, the J end lost 3 bases, and 8 bases lay between the germline ends. In DNA form, the CDR3 reads TGTGCCAGCAGTCCATTTGGCTACAATGAGCAGTTCTTC. It codes for CASSPFGYNEQFF.

The chain carries TRBV9 and TRBJ1-2, with D perhaps TRBD1 (6 bases). The germline V gene encodes CDR1 SGDLS and CDR2 YYNGEE. Deletions cut 3 bases from V and 8 bases from J, with 17 bases between. CDR3 length: 14 residues. The CDR3 sequence is CASSGITGAEGYTF. The CDR3 DNA follows: TGTGCCAGCAGCGGTATAACGGGGGCAGAAGGCTACACCTTC.

This chain uses TRBV2 with TRBJ2-5, with D tentatively TRBD1 or TRBD2 (6 bases each). Germline assignment: CDR1 SNHLY and CDR2 FYNNEI. V gave up 2 bases and J gave up 2 bases, with 15 bases separating them. CDR3 length equals 16 residues. The chain's CDR3 is CASSETRGPLQETQYF. CDR3 coding DNA: TGTGCCAGCAGTGAAACCCGGGGGCCCCTTCAAGAGACCCAGTACTTC.